This is a list of T cell receptor beta chains from one sample in a study of blood T cell repertoires in COVID-19. The protocol was immunoSEQ multiplex PCR, while the TCRdb copy is restricted to in-frame clones and leaves out a portion. Of about 92,000 clones listed, 65% to 90% are singletons. The sequencing sample was made of peripheral blood. The source is a woman older than 75 with active or convalescent COVID-19. The CDR3 runs from the conserved cysteine through the conserved F or W. A D gene is named only where the DNA matches it firmly. Where a row states a size, it is once, few, many or the class of an expanded clone; other rows omit it.

CDR3 | DNA | length | D | size | J | V
CASSQAKITNTEAFF | TGTGCCAGCAGCCAGGCAAAAATCACGAACACTGAAGCTTTCTTT | 15 | - | - | TRBJ1-1 | TRBV3-1/TRBV3-2
CASSYGQGDTEAFF | TGTGCCAGCAGTTACGGACAGGGGGACACTGAAGCTTTCTTT | 14 | TRBD1 | - | TRBJ1-1 | TRBV6-5
CASSLEGSRKETQYF | TGTGCCAGCAGCTTGGAGGGGTCTCGGAAAGAGACCCAGTACTTC | 15 | - | - | TRBJ2-5 | TRBV5-4
CAIRQGDYTGAEAFF | TGTGCCATCAGGCAGGGGGATTATACTGGGGCTGAAGCTTTCTTT | 15 | TRBD1 | - | TRBJ1-1 | TRBV10-3
CASIRGGQGATSSYNEQFF | TGTGCCAGCATTAGAGGGGGACAGGGGGCTACGAGCTCCTACAATGAGCAGTTCTTC | 19 | TRBD1 | - | TRBJ2-1 | TRBV27
CASSYPEGQGNTIYF | TGTGCCAGCAGTTACCCCGAGGGACAGGGAAACACCATATATTTT | 15 | TRBD1 | - | TRBJ1-3 | TRBV6-6
CASTVGSGGGGNTIYF | TGTGCCAGCACGGTGGGTTCAGGGGGTGGTGGAAACACCATATATTTT | 16 | TRBD1 | - | TRBJ1-3 | TRBV3-1/TRBV3-2
CASSIDLAGLSYNEQFF | TGTGCCAGTAGTATAGATCTAGCGGGATTGTCCTACAATGAGCAGTTCTTC | 17 | TRBD2 | - | TRBJ2-1 | TRBV19
CASSQVRRGADTQYF | TGTGCCAGCAGCCAAGTTCGCAGGGGGGCAGATACGCAGTATTTT | 15 | - | - | TRBJ2-3 | TRBV3-1/TRBV3-2
CASSPDNEATQYF | TGTGCCAGCAGCCCGGACAACGAAGCGACCCAGTACTTC | 13 | - | - | TRBJ2-5 | TRBV7-3
CATSAERSNQPQHF | TGTGCCACCAGTGCGGAGAGGAGCAATCAGCCCCAGCATTTT | 14 | - | - | TRBJ1-5 | TRBV24-1
CASSLILSEGGSLLF | TGTGCCAGCAGCTTAATCCTTTCGGAGGGCGGTTCCTTGCTCTTC | 15 | - | - | TRBJ2-1 | TRBV7-2
CASSLGLAGVYEQYF | TGTGCCAGCAGCTTAGGGCTAGCGGGGGTCTACGAGCAGTACTTC | 15 | TRBD2 | - | TRBJ2-7 | TRBV7-2
CASSLLAGDAEAFF | TGTGCCAGCAGCTTACTAGCAGGGGACGCTGAAGCTTTCTTT | 14 | - | - | TRBJ1-1 | TRBV7-9
CASSSPAGGTYEQYF | TGTGCCAGCAGCTCCCCCGCGGGGGGGACCTACGAGCAGTACTTC | 15 | TRBD2 | - | TRBJ2-7 | TRBV11-2
CASSGTGVSNIQYF | TGTGCCAGCAGTGGGACAGGGGTATCAAACATTCAGTACTTC | 14 | TRBD1 | - | TRBJ2-4 | TRBV2
CASSLGLAENQETQYF | TGCGCCAGCAGCCTCGGACTAGCGGAGAACCAAGAGACCCAGTACTTC | 16 | TRBD2 | - | TRBJ2-5 | TRBV4-1
CASSKIRGRGYTDTQYF | TGTGCCAGCAGCAAAATAAGGGGGCGAGGGTACACAGATACGCAGTATTTT | 17 | - | - | TRBJ2-3 | TRBV21-1
CASRFGRNTDTQYF | TGTGCCAGCAGATTTGGCAGGAACACAGATACGCAGTATTTT | 14 | - | - | TRBJ2-3 | TRBV6-5
CATSDSASGRATDTQYF | TGTGCCACCAGTGATTCAGCTAGCGGGAGGGCCACAGATACGCAGTATTTT | 17 | TRBD2 | - | TRBJ2-3 | TRBV24-1
CASSGQAGETQYF | TGTGCCAGTAGTGGACAGGCTGGGGAGACCCAGTACTTC | 13 | TRBD1 | - | TRBJ2-5 | TRBV19
CASSYAGAGAVAFF | TGTGCCAGCAGTTACGCGGGGGCCGGAGCGGTGGCTTTCTTT | 14 | - | - | TRBJ1-1 | TRBV6-5
CASSQEYGGNYGYTF | TGCGCCAGCAGCCAAGAATACGGGGGTAACTATGGCTACACCTTC | 15 | - | many | TRBJ1-2 | TRBV4-3
CASRGSHEGTEAFF | TGTGCCAGTCGCGGGTCGCACGAGGGAACTGAAGCTTTCTTT | 14 | - | - | TRBJ1-1 | TRBV19